Each of the 16 T cell receptor beta chains below was sequenced from the same sample in a study of blood T cells in healthy people across ages. A sample-barcoded 5' primer and a J-beta primer mix were used in a second PCR of roughly 7 to 11 cycles. TCRdb reprocessed the 5' RACE reads with MiXCR, giving one entry per CDR3 protein. The sample lists almost 800,000 distinct CDR3 sequences; 55% to 75% were seen once. Sequenced material: blood. The source of these receptors is a man aged 25-45 years in good health.

The chain combines TRBV7-2 with TRBJ2-4; no reliable D call. This CDR3 is 13 amino acids long. The V gene lost 4 bases and the J gene lost 3 bases, with 7 bases spanning the gap. CDR1 is SGHTA, CDR2 FQGNSA, per germline. CDR3 residues: CASSSDGKNIQYF. Written as DNA, the CDR3 is TGTGCCAGCAGCTCCGACGGCAAAAACATTCAGTACTTC. The whole variable domain, remainder taken from reference TRBV7-2 and TRBJ2-4, is GAGVSQSPSNKVTEKGKDVELRCDPISGHTALYWYRQSLGQGLEFLIYFQGNSAPDKSGLPSDRFSAERTGGSVSTLTIQRTQQEDSAVYLCASSSDGKNIQYFGAGTRLSVL.

The V and J genes are TRBV7-8 and TRBJ2-1; D might be TRBD1 or TRBD2, each matching 6 bases. V was pared by 4 bases and J by 4 bases, with 20 bases between. This CDR3 region has 17 residues. Germline V gene lookup returns CDR1 SGHVS and CDR2 FQNEAQ. CDR3 sequence (DNA): TGTGCCAGCAGCTCGGCCCCAAACAGGGAGGATTACAATGAGCAGTTCTTC. It yields the protein CASSSAPNREDYNEQFF.

This sequence joins TRBV6-1 and TRBJ2-2, with TRBD2 identical over 10 bases. Looked up from germline, CDR1 is MNHNS and CDR2 is SASEGT. Losses at the gene ends were 6 bases for V and 9 bases for J; bases not matched to a gene: 16. The CDR3 contains 17 residues. CDR3 DNA sequence: TGTGCCAGCAGCCAAATGGAGCCCGCTAGCGGGAGCTGGGAGCTGTTTTTT. It yields the protein CASSQMEPASGSWELFF.

The rearrangement joins TRBV7-2 to TRBJ2-1; TRBD1 matches at 9 bases. The V gene end was trimmed by 5 bases and the J gene end by 5 bases; junction bases not matched to a gene: 4. CDR3 length: 14 residues. Germline V gene data show CDR1 as SGHTA and CDR2 as FQGNSA. CDR3 sequence reads: CASSPQGAHNEQFF. The CDR3 coding sequence is TGTGCCAGCAGCCCACAGGGGGCTCACAATGAGCAGTTCTTC.

The V and J genes are TRBV15 and TRBJ2-7; D not resolved. CDR1 LNHNV and CDR2 YYDKDF come from the germline V gene (reference sequence). Between the trimmed V and J ends, which lost 5 bases and 4 bases, there was a span of 15 bases. The CDR3 length is 14 residues. The CDR3 loop reads CATSHGLPGYEQYF. The CDR3 nucleotides are TGTGCCACCAGCCACGGGTTGCCCGGGTACGAGCAGTACTTC.

This clonotype was recorded once. The chain combines TRBV24-1 with TRBJ2-3; a possible D gene is TRBD2 (6 bases). Germline CDR1 and CDR2: KGHDR and SFDVKD. The CDR3 runs 14 residues. V was cut by 5 bases and J by 6 bases, with 14 bases left in between. CDR3 residues: CATSASGRPDTQYF. The CDR3 bases are TGTGCCACCAGTGCCAGCGGGCGGCCGGATACGCAGTATTTT.

This chain uses TRBV21-1 with TRBJ2-7; TRBD2 reflects the table's D call only, with no check against the DNA. TRBV21-1 is a documented pseudogene. This CDR3 has 20 amino acids. This chain's CDR3 is CASREYIGTSGRCRSYEQYF. In DNA, the CDR3 is TGTGCCAGCAGGGAATATATCGGGACTAGCGGGAGGTGTAGGTCCTACGAGCAGTACTTC.

The rearrangement joins TRBV10-3 to TRBJ2-4, with D unresolved. Germline loops: CDR1 ENHRY, CDR2 SYGVKD. The V gene lost 10 bases and the J gene lost 1 base, with 14 bases spanning the gap. This CDR3 is 14 amino acids long. The CDR3: CATCPGEAKNIQYF. CDR3 DNA: TGTGCCACCTGCCCTGGCGAGGCCAAAAACATTCAGTACTTC.

The chain is built from TRBV6-2 or TRBV6-3 and TRBJ1-1, with TRBD1 identical over 8 bases. The CDR3 is 16 residues long. V lost 6 bases to trimming and J lost 5 bases; unmatched junction nucleotides: 14. The germline CDR1 and CDR2 sequences are MNHEY and SVGEGT. The CDR3, as DNA: TGTGCCAGCAGAAACTCCGCGACAGGGGCGAATACTGAAGCTTTCTTT. This encodes CASRNSATGANTEAFF.

The rearrangement uses TRBV5-5 and TRBJ1-2; D is undetermined. The CDR3 is 14 residues long. Trimming pared 1 base from V and 8 bases from J, leaving 15 bases between. Germline CDR1 reads SGHKS; CDR2 reads YYEKEE (reference sequence). The CDR3 reads CASSLLPVGEGYTF. In DNA, the CDR3 is TGTGCCAGCAGCTTGTTACCGGTCGGGGAGGGCTACACCTTC.

The chain uses TRBV20-1 and TRBJ2-6; 8 nucleotides agree with TRBD1. The germline V gene encodes CDR1 DFQATT and CDR2 SNEGSKA (reference sequence). This CDR3 region has 15 residues. V trimming: 5 bases; J trimming: 2 bases; junction bases outside the gene matches: 5. In DNA form, the CDR3 reads TGCAGTGCTCCCACCAGGGGGCCTGGGGCCAACGTCCTGACTTTC. This encodes CSAPTRGPGANVLTF.

The chain links TRBV12-3 or TRBV12-4 to TRBJ2-3; D might be TRBD1 (5 bases). V lost 5 bases and J 1 base, leaving 7 bases between the germline ends. This CDR3 has 13 residues. The CDR3 protein is CASSIRGTDTQYF. The CDR3 DNA follows: TGTGCCAGCAGTATCAGGGGCACAGATACGCAGTATTTT.

In this sample, this clonotype turned up a few times. This chain uses TRBV7-9 with TRBJ2-7; no firm D call. The V end was cut by 1 base, the J end by 7 bases, with 8 bases between. This CDR3 region has 12 residues. In germline, CDR1 is SEHNR, CDR2 FQNEAQ (reference sequence). CDR3 residues: CASSLVGEEQYF. The CDR3 DNA follows: TGTGCCAGCAGCTTAGTTGGAGAAGAGCAGTACTTC.

The J gene is TRBJ2-1, the V gene TRBV5-1, with D uncertain. CDR1 is SGHRS and CDR2 is YFSETQ in the germline V gene. V was trimmed by 6 bases and J by 1 base, leaving 8 bases between them. The CDR3 is made up of 13 amino acids. The CDR3 spells CASNRLSYNEQFF. CDR3 nucleotide sequence: TGCGCCAGCAACCGGCTATCCTACAATGAGCAGTTCTTC.

A remark on this clonotype: Given a much more abundant clone one base away, this may be a read error. The rearrangement links TRBV6-2 or TRBV6-3 to TRBJ2-7, with D perhaps TRBD2 (5 bases). This CDR3 is 14 amino acids long. V lost 2 bases and J lost 3, with 11 bases in between. Germline values: CDR1 MNHEY, CDR2 SVGEGT. CDR3 nucleotide sequence: TGTGCCAGCAGTTACGGGGAGACTGGCTACGAGCAGTACTTC. Translation: CASSYGETGYEQYF.

The chain is built from TRBV7-8 and TRBJ2-5; 7 nucleotides align to TRBD2. This CDR3 is built from 15 residues. Germline CDR1 is SGHVS and CDR2 is FQNEAQ. V shed 2 bases, J shed 4 bases, and the junction held 7 bases outside the gene matches. The CDR3 coding sequence is TGTGCCAGCAGCTTATTTGCGGGGGTGGGAGAGACCCAGTACTTC. Translated: CASSLFAGVGETQYF. The variable domain in full, with the rest retrieved from reference TRBV7-8 and TRBJ2-5, is GAGVSQSPRYKVAKRGQDVALRCDPISGHVSLFWYQQALGQGPEFLTYFQNEAQLDKSGLPSDRFFAERPEGSVSTLKIQRTQQEDSAVYLCASSLFAGVGETQYFGPGTRLLVL.